The next 24 T cell receptor beta chains were all read from a single sample in a study of T cells in Graves' hyperthyroidism and ophthalmopathy. Amplification targeted TCR beta CDR3 regions from RNA transcripts. First-round RT-PCR targeting the TCR CDR3 was performed with the HTBI primer set. TCRdb reanalysed the multiplex PCR reads using MiXCR and keeps one entry per CDR3 protein. The sample includes roughly 250,000 distinct CDR3 sequences, more than 14% of them seen just once. Sequenced: blood. These TCRs come from a woman between 35 and 50 years old with Graves' hyperthyroidism that later progressed to Graves' ophthalmopathy.

V is TRBV5-1 and J is TRBJ1-5; TRBD1 might be the D (5 bases). The CDR3 length is 13 residues. Trimming removed 1 base from V and 5 bases from J, with 7 bases in between. Germline CDR1 is SGHRS and CDR2 is YFSETQ. CDR3 nucleotides: TGCGCCAGCAGCTTGTTGGGGGATCAGCCCCAGCATTTT. This gives the protein CASSLLGDQPQHF.

The CDR3 spells CASSQNRGGPEAFF. CDR3 DNA sequence: TGCGCCAGCAGTCAGAATCGGGGGGGCCCTGAAGCTTTCTTT. The chain has TRBV4-1 and TRBJ1-1, with D tentatively TRBD1 (6 bases). Per the germline V gene, CDR1 is MGHRA and CDR2 is YSYEKL. Trimming removed 6 bases from V and 6 bases from J, with 17 bases in between. There are 14 residues in the CDR3.

The chain is built from TRBV6-1 and TRBJ1-1, with TRBD1 matching over 8 bases. The CDR3 extends over 13 amino acids. From germline, CDR1 is MNHNS and CDR2 SASEGT. V was pared by 7 bases and J by 1 base, with 2 bases of the junction left unmatched. CDR3: CASTGQGNTEAFF. The CDR3 DNA sequence: TGTGCCAGCACCGGACAGGGGAACACTGAAGCTTTCTTT.

V gene TRBV29-1 combines with J gene TRBJ1-1, with D uncertain. Germline V gene sequence: CDR1 SQVTM, CDR2 ANQGSEA. The CDR3 extends over 12 amino acids. Trimming left V 6 bases short and J 1 base short, with 9 bases between. The CDR3 DNA reads TGCAGCGTGACGGACTGGAACACTGAAGCTTTCTTT. This gives the protein CSVTDWNTEAFF. The variable domain in full, with the rest retrieved from reference TRBV29-1 and TRBJ1-1, is SAVISQKPSRDICQRGTSLTIQCQVDSQVTMMFWYRQQPGQSLTLIATANQGSEATYESGFVIDKFPISRPNLTFSTLTVSNMSPEDSSIYLCSVTDWNTEAFFGQGTRLTVV.

There are many counts of this clonotype. This chain joins TRBV30 and TRBJ2-5; no reliable D call. V lost 5 bases, J lost 3 bases, and 10 bases lay in between. The CDR3 consists of 12 residues. CDR1 and CDR2 (germline): GTSNPN, SVGIG (reference sequence). CDR3 nucleotide sequence: TGTGCCTGGGATAGGACGGAAGAGACCCAGTACTTC. Translating gives CAWDRTEETQYF.

The sample holds a few counts of this clonotype. The V call is TRBV10-2, the J call TRBJ1-6, with 7 positions matching TRBD1. The J segment lost 10 bases and the V segment lost 0 bases, leaving 9 bases of the junction unmatched. The CDR3 is 16 residues long. CDR1 and CDR2 from the germline V gene are WSHSY and SAAADI. CDR3 residues: CASSESGTVQASPLHF. The CDR3 DNA sequence: TGCGCCAGCAGTGAGTCCGGGACAGTACAGGCATCACCCCTCCACTTT.

In this sample, this clonotype turned up many times. This rearrangement joins TRBV6-1 to TRBJ2-2; 8 bases line up with TRBD1. The CDR3 runs 16 residues. The junction had 11 bases not matched to a gene; V was cut back by 9 bases and J by 2 bases. Germline V gene sequence: CDR1 MNHNS, CDR2 SASEGT. The CDR3 DNA follows: TGTGCCAGTCGTACGACCGGGACAGGAAACACCGGGGAGCTGTTTTTT. This sequence encodes CASRTTGTGNTGELFF.

The table lists this clonotype with a few counts. The conserved final phenylalanine or tryptophan is absent from the CDR3, which likely points to a read error. The V gene is TRBV5-1, the J gene TRBJ2-7, with D perhaps assigned TRBD1 or TRBD2 (5 bases each). CDR1 and CDR2 from the germline V gene are SGHRS and YFSETQ. Between the trimmed V and J ends, which lost 0 bases and 0 bases, there was a span of 13 bases. The CDR3 sequence is 16 residues long. The CDR3, as DNA: TGCGCCAGCAGCTTGGCGGGGACGCCGAGCTCCTACGAGCAGTACTCC. It translates to CASSLAGTPSSYEQYS.

This clonotype was counted ten times or more. The rearrangement links TRBV28 to TRBJ2-3; TRBD2 agrees at 10 bases. With 10 bases clipped from V and 10 bases from J, the junction kept 14 bases outside the gene matches. This CDR3 is built from 14 residues. Germline CDR1 and CDR2: MDHEN and SYDVKM. The CDR3 sequence is CATQAGGASRPQYF. The CDR3 region has the DNA TGTGCCACCCAAGCGGGGGGGGCTTCCAGGCCGCAGTATTTT.

As concerns this clonotype: A clone one base away is much larger, so this may be a read error. The chain is built from TRBV6-1 and TRBJ1-5; D remains ambiguous. From germline, CDR1 is MNHNS and CDR2 SASEGT. The CDR3 runs 14 residues. The chain's CDR3 is CASSGEYSNPPQHF. The DNA for the CDR3 is TGTGCCAGCAGTGGAGAATATAGCAATCCGCCCCAGCATTTT.

The V and J genes are TRBV29-1 and TRBJ1-1; D perhaps matches TRBD1 (6 bases). Looked up from germline, CDR1 is SQVTM and CDR2 is ANQGSEA. V lost 3 bases to trimming and J lost 4 bases, with 12 bases between them. The length of the CDR3 is 13 residues. The CDR3 bases are TGCAGCGTTGAGAGGGGGGGAAGCACTGAAGCTTTCTTT. This translates into CSVERGGSTEAFF. Supplemented by reference TRBV29-1 and TRBJ1-1, the full variable domain reads SAVISQKPSRDICQRGTSLTIQCQVDSQVTMMFWYRQQPGQSLTLIATANQGSEATYESGFVIDKFPISRPNLTFSTLTVSNMSPEDSSIYLCSVERGGSTEAFFGQGTRLTVV.

V is TRBV19 and J is TRBJ1-4; no firm D call. The length of the CDR3 is 16 residues. The germline V gene has CDR1 LNHDA and CDR2 SQIVND (reference sequence). V was cut by 5 bases and J by 4 bases, with 17 bases left in between. CDR3 loop: CASSPMRRHVNEKLFF. As DNA, the CDR3 is TGTGCCAGTAGTCCTATGAGGAGACACGTTAATGAAAAACTGTTTTTT. Combining the CDR3 with reference TRBV19 and TRBJ1-4 gives the whole variable domain DGGITQSPKYLFRKEGQNVTLSCEQNLNHDAMYWYRQDPGQGLRLIYYSQIVNDFQKGDIAEGYSVSREKKESFPLTVTSAQKNPTAFYLCASSPMRRHVNEKLFFGSGTQLSVL.

Only a few counts were recorded for this clonotype. This chain connects TRBV7-8 to TRBJ2-7; possible D gene TRBD1, 6 bases. V was trimmed by 0 bases and J by 3 bases, leaving 18 bases between them. The CDR3 is 17 residues long. The germline CDR1 and CDR2 sequences are SGHVS and FQNEAQ. The CDR3 region is CASSLAGTGTPLYEQYF. CDR3 coding DNA: TGTGCCAGCAGCTTAGCGGGAACCGGGACACCACTCTACGAGCAGTACTTC.

This clonotype has a handful of counts. V is TRBV9 and J is TRBJ1-3; D gene unclear. Between the trimmed V and J ends, which lost 0 bases and 0 bases, there was a span of 13 bases. Looked up from germline, CDR1 is SGDLS and CDR2 is YYNGEE. The CDR3 runs 17 residues. The CDR3 sequence is CASSVGLVGNSGNTIYF. The CDR3 nucleotides read TGTGCCAGCAGCGTAGGGCTGGTGGGAAACTCTGGAAACACCATATATTTT.

Note on this clonotype: Possible read error: a much larger clone is one base away. DNA for the CDR3: TGTGCCAGCAGCCTCACTAGTGGCAATGAGCAGTACTTC. It encodes CASSLTSGNEQYF. V gene TRBV7-9 combines with J gene TRBJ2-7; TRBD2 might be the D (5 bases). Germline-derived CDR1 and CDR2 are SEHNR and FQNEAQ (reference sequence). This CDR3 is built from 13 residues. Deletions cut 5 bases from V and 7 bases from J, with 15 bases between. The entire variable domain, with the rest obtained from reference TRBV7-9 and TRBJ2-7, is as follows: DTGVSQNPRHKITKRGQNVTFRCDPISEHNRLYWYRQTLGQGPEFLTYFQNEAQLEKSRLLSDRFSAERPKGSFSTLEIQRTEQGDSAMYLCASSLTSGNEQYFGPGTRLTVT.

To note about this clonotype: An end of the junction does not agree with germline; a read error may underlie this. The V gene is TRBV3-1, the J gene TRBJ2-6; D possibly corresponds to TRBD1 (6 bases). CDR1 is LGHDT, CDR2 YNNKEL, per germline (reference sequence). The CDR3 length is 16 residues. The CDR3 is CASSWGLPSGANVPTF. CDR3 DNA sequence: TGTGCCAGCAGTTGGGGGCTCCCTTCTGGGGCCAACGTCCCGACTTTC.

The sample holds many counts of this clonotype. The chain combines TRBV28 with TRBJ2-1; a possible D gene is TRBD2 (5 bases). This CDR3 contains 13 residues. The V end was cut by 4 bases, the J end by 6 bases, with 10 bases between. From germline, CDR1 is MDHEN and CDR2 SYDVKM. The DNA of the CDR3 is TGTGCCAGCAGTTCAGGACTCCCCAATGAGCAGTTCTTC. Its protein product is CASSSGLPNEQFF.

This clonotype was recorded at least ten times. The V and J genes are TRBV7-9 and TRBJ2-1, with D unclear. Germline lookup yields CDR1 SEHNR and CDR2 FQNEAQ (reference sequence). CDR3 length: 17 residues. V was trimmed by 7 bases and J by 0 bases, leaving 19 bases between them. The CDR3 region is CASTFDRLSSSYNEQFF. The DNA for the CDR3 is TGTGCCAGCACCTTCGACCGACTCTCTAGCTCCTACAATGAGCAGTTCTTC. Looking up the rest from reference TRBV7-9 and TRBJ2-1 gives the full variable domain: DTGVSQNPRHKITKRGQNVTFRCDPISEHNRLYWYRQTLGQGPEFLTYFQNEAQLEKSRLLSDRFSAERPKGSFSTLEIQRTEQGDSAMYLCASTFDRLSSSYNEQFFGPGTRLTVL.

This clonotype was detected once. A read error may produce the germline difference seen at one junction end. The CDR3 bases are TGCGCCAGCAGTGGAGACAGGAGGTTATGGAATCAGTCCCAGCATTTT. Residues: CASSGDRRLWNQSQHF. The chain combines TRBV10-2 with TRBJ1-5; tentatively, D is TRBD1 (6 bases). Germline V gene data show CDR1 as WSHSY and CDR2 as SAAADI. The CDR3 is made up of 16 amino acids.

This clonotype was found many times. V usage is TRBV2 and J usage is TRBJ2-7, with D maybe TRBD1 (6 bases). Per the germline V gene, CDR1 is SNHLY and CDR2 is FYNNEI. V lost 0 bases, J lost 5 bases, and 14 bases lay in between. The CDR3 spans 15 residues. CDR3 coding DNA: TGTGCCAGCAGTGAAGCGCTTCGACAGGCCCACGAGCAGTACTTC. It is translated as CASSEALRQAHEQYF.

This clonotype was counted many times. The chain combines TRBV4-1 with TRBJ1-1; D uncertain. This CDR3 comprises 14 residues. V was pared by 0 bases and J by 4 bases, with 9 bases between. Germline lookup yields CDR1 MGHRA and CDR2 YSYEKL. The CDR3 DNA reads TGCGCCAGCAGCCAAGAAGGTGGGGTCACTGAAGCTTTCTTT. Its translation: CASSQEGGVTEAFF.

This chain uses TRBV5-1 with TRBJ2-3, with 7 bases identical to TRBD2. This CDR3 is 16 amino acids long. The germline V gene encodes CDR1 SGHRS and CDR2 YFSETQ. The J segment lost 5 bases and the V segment lost 0 bases, leaving 9 bases of the junction unmatched. CDR3 DNA: TGCGCCAGCAGCTTGGAGGCGGGAGTATGGGGAGATACGCAGTATTTT. As protein: CASSLEAGVWGDTQYF.

This clonotype was picked up many times. The V call is TRBV20-1, the J call TRBJ2-5; the D gene is possibly TRBD2 (5 bases). Trimming cost V 2 bases and J 4 bases, with 11 bases left between them. There are 13 residues in the CDR3. From germline, CDR1 is DFQATT and CDR2 SNEGSKA (reference sequence). The CDR3 protein is CSARWERLETQYF. The CDR3 DNA reads as TGCAGTGCTAGATGGGAGCGCCTAGAGACCCAGTACTTC.

This clonotype was recorded at least ten times. The V call is TRBV20-1, the J call TRBJ1-2; no clear D gene. Trimming took 1 base from V and 6 from J, leaving 18 bases between them. CDR1 is DFQATT, CDR2 SNEGSKA, per germline (reference sequence). The CDR3 spans 15 residues. The CDR3 DNA follows: TGCAGTGCTAGAGTGAGTGGGGAAACTAGAGATGGCTACACCTTC. The encoded protein is CSARVSGETRDGYTF.